Detailed here is one T cell receptor (beta chain). It was during active infection that Seattle patients were enrolled and then longitudinally followed. The CDR3 loop spans 14 amino acids. The germline V gene has CDR1 MDHEN and CDR2 SYDVKM. The V end was cut by 6 bases, the J end by 6 bases, with 15 bases between. This specimen comes from a study of blood T cell repertoires in COVID-19. Study context: Acute and convalescent COVID-19 specimens originated in the United States, Italy and Spain. In each case, the material was cDNA or gDNA derived from T cells, B-cell-depleted T cells, or PBMCs.

Per the authors' pipeline: Amplification of reference gene primers provided the estimated nucleated cell counts. Data came from immunoSEQ multiplex PCR; TCRdb stores just in-frame clones and leaves some out. V and J calls plus clone size are reproduced from that table; the DNA served to infer D and trimming. The table has approximately 300,000 clones, 80% to 95% seen once. Sequenced: peripheral blood. The chain couples TRBV28 to TRBJ1-5; D is ambiguous. This TCR was sampled from a woman between 25 and 40 years old with COVID-19, enrolled during active disease. The CDR3 reads CASSNGGLGQPQHF. Here the CDR3 DNA reads TGTGCCAGCAGCAACGGAGGGTTGGGTCAGCCCCAGCATTTT.